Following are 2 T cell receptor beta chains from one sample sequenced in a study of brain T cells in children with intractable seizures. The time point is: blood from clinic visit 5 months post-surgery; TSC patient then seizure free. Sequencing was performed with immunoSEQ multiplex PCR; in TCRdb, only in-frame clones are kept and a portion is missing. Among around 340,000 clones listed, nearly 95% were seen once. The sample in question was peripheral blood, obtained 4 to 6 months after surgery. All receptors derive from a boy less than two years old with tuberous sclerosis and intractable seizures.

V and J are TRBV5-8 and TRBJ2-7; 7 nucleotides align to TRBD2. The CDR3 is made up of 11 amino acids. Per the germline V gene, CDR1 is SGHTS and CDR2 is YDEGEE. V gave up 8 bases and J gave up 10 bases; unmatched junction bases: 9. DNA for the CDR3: TGTGCCAGTACTCTAGCGGCCCCCCAGTACTTC. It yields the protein CASTLAAPQYF.

The CDR3 coding sequence is TGCAGCGTTGCTCGGGTTCGAGGAAACACCATATATTTT. Encoded protein: CSVARVRGNTIYF. The chain carries TRBV29-1 and TRBJ1-3; D remains unclear. This CDR3 comprises 13 residues. Germline V CDR1 and CDR2: SQVTM, ANQGSEA. V dropped 4 bases and J dropped 4 bases, with 11 bases sitting between them.